This T cell receptor beta chain was found in a study of identical twins. Study results and limitations: For out-of-frame beta sequences, excess twin sharing was weaker. Abundant beta clonotypes from cord blood bore fewer insertions; memory repertoires lacked this pattern. Modeled out-of-frame TCR alpha sharing in monozygotic twins fell below observed levels.

V was shortened by 3 bases and J by 8 bases, with 20 bases between the two germline ends. The CDR3 consists of 14 residues. The germline V gene has CDR1 DFQATT and CDR2 SNEGSKA (reference sequence). After template switching added a universal primer site, the resulting cDNA carried unique molecular identifiers. TCRdb passed the 5' RACE reads through MiXCR, listing each CDR3 protein once. The sample lists roughly 690,000 distinct CDR3 sequences, 6.1% seen once, with 1.5% to 2% in the top ten. This clonotype was counted at least ten times. The antigen remains undetermined. The origin of this receptor is a man aged 18 to 30 in good health. The chain recombines TRBV20-1 with TRBJ2-7; tentatively, D is TRBD1 (5 bases). Sequencing used naive T cells sorted from blood. The CDR3 protein is CSASDTRQYSKQYF. CDR3 in DNA: TGCAGTGCTAGTGATACGCGACAGTACTCCAAGCAGTACTTC.